This T cell receptor (beta chain) is from a study of response to subunit inactivated influenza vaccine. This clonotype has ten or more counts. TCRdb independently ran MiXCR on the RT-PCR reads; one entry per CDR3 protein. The sample records roughly 190,000 distinct CDR3 sequences, over 9.5% being singletons. This CDR3 has 13 residues. Trimming cost V 1 base and J 5 bases, with 6 bases left between them. Germline values: CDR1 MGHDK, CDR2 SYGVNS. The sample also formed part of further work on T cells expressing NK-cell markers. As that report states: Scientists made TCR beta cDNA using 5'RACE template switching with UMIs. The study drew TCR beta repertoires from sorted CD3+CD56+NKG2C+, CD3+CD56+NKG2C- and CD3+CD56-NKG2C+ T cells.

The origin of this receptor is a man aged 50 to 60 who received an inactivated influenza vaccine. This chain joins TRBV25-1 and TRBJ2-1; unclear D gene. The sequences come from CD8+ T cells sorted from PBMCs, collected approximately 12 days after vaccination. In DNA, the CDR3 is TGTGCCAGCAGTGAATCGGCGGACAATGAGCAGTTCTTC. This sequence encodes CASSESADNEQFF.